The clone carrying this T cell receptor beta chain was detected only a few times. Healthy Caucasians from Russia aged about 6 to 90 served as donors. This record comes from a study of blood T cells in healthy people across ages. Together with a sample-barcoded 5' primer, a J-beta primer mix was included in a second PCR lasting roughly 7 to 11 cycles. Every cDNA molecule bore a tag from a template-switch adaptor containing 12 random nucleotides. Researchers report that each sample yielded at least 3 million CDR3-containing paired-end reads. TCRdb reprocessed the 5' RACE reads with MiXCR, giving one entry per CDR3 protein. The sample lists over 950,000 distinct CDR3 sequences, just over 50% occurring once. The CDR3 has 17 residues. Trimming removed 4 bases from V and 4 bases from J; junction bases left unmatched: 15. Germline-derived CDR1 and CDR2 are SGHRS and YFSETQ.

Sequenced input: blood. The TCR originated in a woman between 55 and 75 years old in good health. This chain uses TRBV5-1 with TRBJ2-3; 7 bases align to TRBD1. CDR3 sequence: CASSRTERQGLADTQYF. The CDR3 DNA is TGCGCCAGCAGCCGCACCGAAAGACAGGGTCTCGCAGATACGCAGTATTTT.